This T cell receptor beta chain was documented in a study of Ad26.COV2.S vaccination and SARS-CoV-2 variants. Study details: A participant enrolled in the COV1001 Ad26.COV2.S trial arm provided the sample. Participants got Ad26.COV2.S intramuscularly, once or twice 56 days apart.

Study-wide points: Non-spike TCR breadth showed similarity between vaccine and placebo recipients. Analyses that measured TCR breadth and depth may have underestimated total T cell responses.

This CDR3 is built from 13 residues. From germline, CDR1 is SGHTA and CDR2 FQGTGA. V was trimmed by 5 bases and J by 4 bases, leaving 9 bases between them. Clones were read by immunoSEQ multiplex PCR, and TCRdb kept only the in-frame ones, dropping some. This table holds 380,000 or so clones, about 83% found once. Details on this clone: Its cognate antigen is unknown.

As for treatment: roughly 19 received Ad26.COV2.S at low or high dose, single or two shots; a few received placebo; per-sample allocation not given. Sampling took place 63 days after the first vaccine or placebo injection. The sample here was peripheral blood, taken in a trial of Ad26.COV2.S vaccine versus placebo. The TCR sequence derives from a person between 18 and 65 years old who received the Ad26.COV2.S COVID-19 vaccine or a placebo. This chain connects TRBV7-3 to TRBJ1-5, with unresolved D. CDR3 in amino acids: CASSTGPNQPQHF. CDR3 bases: TGTGCCAGCAGCACCGGACCAAATCAGCCCCAGCATTTT.